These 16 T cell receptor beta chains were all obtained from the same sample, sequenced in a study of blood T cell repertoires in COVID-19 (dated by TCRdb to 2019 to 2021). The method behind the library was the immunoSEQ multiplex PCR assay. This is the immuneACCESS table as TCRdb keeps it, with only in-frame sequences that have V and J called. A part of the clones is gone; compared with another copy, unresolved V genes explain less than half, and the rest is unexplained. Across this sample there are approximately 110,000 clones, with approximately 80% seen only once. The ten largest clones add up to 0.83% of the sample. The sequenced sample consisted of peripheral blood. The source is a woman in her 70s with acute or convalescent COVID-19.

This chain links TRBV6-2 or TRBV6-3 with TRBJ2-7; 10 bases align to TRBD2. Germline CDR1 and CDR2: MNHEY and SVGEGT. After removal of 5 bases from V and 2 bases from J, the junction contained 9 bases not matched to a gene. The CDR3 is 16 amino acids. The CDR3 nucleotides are TGTGCCAGCAGTGGACTCCCAGCGGGAGGGACCTACGAGCAGTACTTC. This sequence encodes CASSGLPAGGTYEQYF.

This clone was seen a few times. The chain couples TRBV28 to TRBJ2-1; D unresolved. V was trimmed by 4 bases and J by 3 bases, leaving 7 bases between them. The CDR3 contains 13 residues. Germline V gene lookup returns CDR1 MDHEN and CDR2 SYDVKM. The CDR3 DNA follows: TGTGCCAGCAGTTACTCCGACTACAATGAGCAGTTCTTC. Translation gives CASSYSDYNEQFF.

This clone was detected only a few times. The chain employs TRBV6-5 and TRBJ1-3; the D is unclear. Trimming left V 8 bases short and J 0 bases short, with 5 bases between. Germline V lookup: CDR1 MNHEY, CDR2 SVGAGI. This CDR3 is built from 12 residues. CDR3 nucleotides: TGTGCCAGCCACAGCTCTGGAAACACCATATATTTT. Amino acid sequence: CASHSSGNTIYF.

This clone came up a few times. Written as DNA, the CDR3 is TGTGCCAGCAGTTTACAGGGGTTCAATGAGCAGTTCTTC. Protein product: CASSLQGFNEQFF. This rearrangement joins TRBV2 to TRBJ2-1, with 7 positions matching TRBD1. This CDR3 contains 13 residues. The V gene's germline CDR1 is SNHLY and CDR2 FYNNEI. The V gene end was trimmed by 5 bases and the J gene end by 6 bases; junction bases not matched to a gene: 4.

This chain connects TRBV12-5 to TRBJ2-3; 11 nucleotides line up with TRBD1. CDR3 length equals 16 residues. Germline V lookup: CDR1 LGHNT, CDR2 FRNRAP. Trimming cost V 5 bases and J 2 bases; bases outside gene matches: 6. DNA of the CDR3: TGTGCTAGTGGTATAGGGACAGGGGGGAACACAGATACGCAGTATTTT. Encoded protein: CASGIGTGGNTDTQYF.

CDR3 nucleotides: TGTGCCAGCAGTGAAGCACGGAGGACCATCGGCTACACCTTC. This encodes CASSEARRTIGYTF. The chain uses TRBV2 and TRBJ1-2; D is ambiguous. With 0 bases removed from V and 8 bases from J, the gap between germline ends came to 13 bases. This CDR3 is built from 14 residues. CDR1 SNHLY and CDR2 FYNNEI come from the germline V gene.

CDR3 sequence reads: CASSDRLQSSYNEQFF. The CDR3 region has the DNA TGTGCCAGTTCCGACAGGCTACAAAGCTCCTACAATGAGCAGTTCTTC. The genes are TRBV19 and TRBJ2-1, with TRBD1 as a possible D gene (6 bases). Trimming shortened V by 8 bases and J by 0 bases, and 17 bases separated the two germline ends. Germline CDR1 is LNHDA and CDR2 is SQIVND (reference sequence). CDR3 length: 16 amino acids.

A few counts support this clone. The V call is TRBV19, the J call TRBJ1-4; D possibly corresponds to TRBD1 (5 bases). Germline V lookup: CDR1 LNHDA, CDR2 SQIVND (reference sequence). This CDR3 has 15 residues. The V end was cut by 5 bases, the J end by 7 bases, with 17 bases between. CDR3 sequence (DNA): TGTGCCAGTAGTTTCGTGACGGGGGTGGGTGAAAAACTGTTTTTT. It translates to CASSFVTGVGEKLFF. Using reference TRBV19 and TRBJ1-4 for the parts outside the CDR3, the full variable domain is DGGITQSPKYLFRKEGQNVTLSCEQNLNHDAMYWYRQDPGQGLRLIYYSQIVNDFQKGDIAEGYSVSREKKESFPLTVTSAQKNPTAFYLCASSFVTGVGEKLFFGSGTQLSVL.

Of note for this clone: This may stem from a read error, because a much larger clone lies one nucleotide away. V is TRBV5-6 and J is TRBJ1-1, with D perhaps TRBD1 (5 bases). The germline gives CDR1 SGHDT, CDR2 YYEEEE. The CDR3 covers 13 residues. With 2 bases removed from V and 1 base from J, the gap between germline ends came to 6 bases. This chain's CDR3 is CASSFGQNTEAFF. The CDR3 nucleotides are TGTGCCAGCAGCTTCGGACAGAACACTGAAGCTTTCTTT.

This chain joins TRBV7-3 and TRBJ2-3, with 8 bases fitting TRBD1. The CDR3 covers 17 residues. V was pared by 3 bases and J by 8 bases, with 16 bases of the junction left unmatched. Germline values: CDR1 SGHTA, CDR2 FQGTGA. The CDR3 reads CASSFQTGDGVSGTQYF. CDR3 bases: TGTGCCAGCAGCTTCCAGACAGGGGATGGTGTATCGGGTACGCAGTATTTT.

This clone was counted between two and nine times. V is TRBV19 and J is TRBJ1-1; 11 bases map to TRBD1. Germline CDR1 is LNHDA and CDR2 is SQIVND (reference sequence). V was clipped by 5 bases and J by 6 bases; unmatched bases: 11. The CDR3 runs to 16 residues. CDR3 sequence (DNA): TGTGCCAGTAGTGGACAGGGGGCGGTTGTCCTCCCTGAAGCTTTCTTT. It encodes CASSGQGAVVLPEAFF.

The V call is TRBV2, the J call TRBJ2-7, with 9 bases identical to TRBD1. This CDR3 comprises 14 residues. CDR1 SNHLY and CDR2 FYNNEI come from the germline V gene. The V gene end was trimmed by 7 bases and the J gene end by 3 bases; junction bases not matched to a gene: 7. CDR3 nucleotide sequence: TGTGCCAGCAAGGGACGGACAGGGGACTACGAGCAGTACTTC. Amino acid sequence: CASKGRTGDYEQYF.

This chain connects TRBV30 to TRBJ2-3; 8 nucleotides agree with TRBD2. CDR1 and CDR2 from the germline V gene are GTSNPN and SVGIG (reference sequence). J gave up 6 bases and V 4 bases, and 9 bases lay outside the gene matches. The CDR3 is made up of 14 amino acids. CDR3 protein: CAWTPGVAGDTQYF. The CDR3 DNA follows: TGTGCCTGGACCCCCGGGGTAGCGGGGGATACGCAGTATTTT.

The CDR3 protein is CASSLPVLAGSSTDTQYF. The CDR3 bases are TGTGCCAGCAGTCTTCCGGTCCTAGCGGGTTCTAGCACAGATACGCAGTATTTT. V usage is TRBV6-6 and J usage is TRBJ2-3; 8 bases match TRBD2. The J segment lost 0 bases and the V segment lost 5 bases, leaving 13 bases of the junction unmatched. The CDR3 extends over 18 amino acids. Germline V gives CDR1 MNHNY, CDR2 SVGAGI (reference sequence).

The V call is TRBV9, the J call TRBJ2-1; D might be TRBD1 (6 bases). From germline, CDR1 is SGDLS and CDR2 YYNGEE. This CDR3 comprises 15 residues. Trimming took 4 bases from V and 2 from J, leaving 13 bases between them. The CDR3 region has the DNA TGTGCCAGCAGCCCCGGAAGGGGGACCTACAATGAGCAGTTCTTC. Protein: CASSPGRGTYNEQFF. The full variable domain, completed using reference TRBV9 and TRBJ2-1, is DSGVTQTPKHLITATGQRVTLRCSPRSGDLSVYWYQQSLDQGLQFLIQYYNGEERAKGNILERFSAQQFPDLHSELNLSSLELGDSALYFCASSPGRGTYNEQFFGPGTRLTVL.

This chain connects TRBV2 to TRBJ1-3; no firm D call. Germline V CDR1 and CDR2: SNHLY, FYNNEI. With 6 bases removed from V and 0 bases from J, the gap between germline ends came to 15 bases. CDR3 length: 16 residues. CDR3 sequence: CASSGLLFTSGNTIYF. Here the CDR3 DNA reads TGTGCCAGCAGCGGTCTTCTATTCACCTCTGGAAACACCATATATTTT.